This TCR beta chain comes out of a study of OX40 agonist ivuxolimab in advanced cancers. About the study: More than 35% of patients had received prior checkpoint inhibitor therapy.

Germline CDR1 and CDR2: LNHDA and SQIVND (reference sequence). Unmatched junction bases numbered 8, after V lost 3 bases and J lost 7 bases. CDR3 length: 15 residues. Produced via immunoSEQ multiplex PCR; TCRdb's table is partial and in-frame only. Of around 110,000 clones listed, 85% to 95% are singletons. The source was CD4+ or CD8+ T cells sorted from blood, collected in a trial of the OX40 agonist ivuxolimab. The rearrangement joins TRBV19 to TRBJ2-1; 8 positions agree with TRBD1. This clonotype was sampled from an adult with an advanced solid tumor such as melanoma, head and neck, liver or kidney cancer. CDR3 coding DNA: TGTGCCAGTAGTATCGGGACAGGTGAGGCTAATGAGCAGTTCTTC. Translating gives CASSIGTGEANEQFF.